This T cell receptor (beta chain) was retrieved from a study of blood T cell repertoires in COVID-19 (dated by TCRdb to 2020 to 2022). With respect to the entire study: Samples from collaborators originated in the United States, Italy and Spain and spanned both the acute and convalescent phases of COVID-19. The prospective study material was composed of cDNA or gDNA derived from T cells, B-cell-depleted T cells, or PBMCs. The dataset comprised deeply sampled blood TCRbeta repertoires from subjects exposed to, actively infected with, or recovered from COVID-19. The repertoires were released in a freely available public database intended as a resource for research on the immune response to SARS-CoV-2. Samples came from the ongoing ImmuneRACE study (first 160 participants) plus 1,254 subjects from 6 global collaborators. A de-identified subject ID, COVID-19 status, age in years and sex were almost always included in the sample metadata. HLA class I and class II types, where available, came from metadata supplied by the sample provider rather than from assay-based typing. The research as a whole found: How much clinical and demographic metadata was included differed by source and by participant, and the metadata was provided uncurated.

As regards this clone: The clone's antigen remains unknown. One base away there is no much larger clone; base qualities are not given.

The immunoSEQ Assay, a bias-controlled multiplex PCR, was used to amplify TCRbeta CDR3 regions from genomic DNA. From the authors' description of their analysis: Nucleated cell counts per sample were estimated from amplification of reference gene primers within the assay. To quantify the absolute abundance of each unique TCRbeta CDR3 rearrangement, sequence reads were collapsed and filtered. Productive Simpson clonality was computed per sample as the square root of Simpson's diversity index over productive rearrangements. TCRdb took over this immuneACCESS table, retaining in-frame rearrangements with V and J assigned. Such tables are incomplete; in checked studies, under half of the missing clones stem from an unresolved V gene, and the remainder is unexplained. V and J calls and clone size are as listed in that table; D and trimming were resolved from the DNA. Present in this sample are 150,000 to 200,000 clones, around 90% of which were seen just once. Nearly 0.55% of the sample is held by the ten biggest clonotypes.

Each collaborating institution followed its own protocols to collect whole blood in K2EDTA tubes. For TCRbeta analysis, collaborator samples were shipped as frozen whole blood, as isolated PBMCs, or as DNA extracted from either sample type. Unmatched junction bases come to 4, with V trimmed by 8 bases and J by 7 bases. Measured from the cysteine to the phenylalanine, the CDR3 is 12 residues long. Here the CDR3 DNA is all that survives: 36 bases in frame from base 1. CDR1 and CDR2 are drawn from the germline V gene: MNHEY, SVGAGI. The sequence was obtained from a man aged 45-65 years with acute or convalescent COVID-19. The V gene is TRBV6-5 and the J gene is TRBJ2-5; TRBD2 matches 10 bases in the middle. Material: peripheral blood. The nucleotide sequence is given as TGTGCCAGCCTAGCGGGAGAGGGGACCCAGTACTTC. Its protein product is CASLAGEGTQYF.